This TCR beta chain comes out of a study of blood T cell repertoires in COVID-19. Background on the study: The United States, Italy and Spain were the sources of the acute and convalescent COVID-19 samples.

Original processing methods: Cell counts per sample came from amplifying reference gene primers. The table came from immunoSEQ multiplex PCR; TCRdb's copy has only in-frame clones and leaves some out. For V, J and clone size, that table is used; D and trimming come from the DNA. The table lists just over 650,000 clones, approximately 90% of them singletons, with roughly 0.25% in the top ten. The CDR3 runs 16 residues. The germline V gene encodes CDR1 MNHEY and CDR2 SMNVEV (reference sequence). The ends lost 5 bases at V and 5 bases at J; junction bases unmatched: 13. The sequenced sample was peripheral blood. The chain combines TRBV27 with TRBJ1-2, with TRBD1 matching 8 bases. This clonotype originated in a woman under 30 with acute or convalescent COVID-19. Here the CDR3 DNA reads TGTGCCAGCAGTCAAGGACAGGGTGGATCGGCGTATGGCTACACCTTC. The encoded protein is CASSQGQGGSAYGYTF.